The 20 T cell receptor beta chains below all came from one sample that was sequenced in a study of siplizumab effects on memory and regulatory T cells. Assay: immunoSEQ multiplex PCR; the TCRdb copy retains only in-frame clones and omits some. In the table there are roughly 9,000 clones, approximately 74% of which are singletons. Sequences were obtained from effector memory CD8+ T cells sorted from blood. Subset reported: unstimulated CD8+ effector memory T cells. The receptors were gathered from a human donor in good health.

This clone was recorded once. V and J are TRBV2 and TRBJ2-2; the D gene is possibly TRBD2 (5 bases). Trimming cost V 5 bases and J 1 base, with 11 bases left between them. From germline, CDR1 is SNHLY and CDR2 FYNNEI. This CDR3 has 15 amino acids. CDR3 region: CASSRLPRNTGELFF. The CDR3 DNA follows: TGTGCCAGCAGTAGACTACCACGGAACACCGGGGAGCTGTTTTTT.

The chain employs TRBV6-4 and TRBJ2-3, with TRBD1 matching over 11 bases. Germline CDR1 MRHNA, CDR2 SNTAGT. The CDR3 is 17 amino acids. The trim removed 4 bases at V and 4 bases at J, leaving 10 bases unmatched. The DNA for the CDR3 is TGTGCCAGCAGTGCGATCGAAGGACAGGGGGCCCCAGATACGCAGTATTTT. The encoded protein is CASSAIEGQGAPDTQYF.

The chain couples TRBV5-6 to TRBJ2-5, with TRBD2 identical over 10 bases. This CDR3 is 15 amino acids long. The germline gives CDR1 SGHDT, CDR2 YYEEEE. With 0 bases clipped from V and 5 bases from J, the junction kept 4 bases outside the gene matches. CDR3: CASSLDGSGGETQYF. CDR3 nucleotides: TGTGCCAGCAGCTTGGATGGTAGCGGGGGGGAGACCCAGTACTTC. Based on the CDR3 plus reference TRBV5-6 and TRBJ2-5, the full variable domain is DAGVTQSPTHLIKTRGQQVTLRCSPKSGHDTVSWYQQALGQGPQFIFQYYEEEERQRGNFPDRFSGHQFPNYSSELNVNALLLGDSALYLCASSLDGSGGETQYFGPGTRLLVL.

This clone has just a few counts. The chain recombines TRBV7-9 with TRBJ2-5, with D unclear. The V and J ends lost 6 bases and 5 bases respectively, with 19 bases between them. Germline V gene data show CDR1 as SEHNR and CDR2 as FQNEAQ (reference sequence). This CDR3 has 15 residues. The DNA of the CDR3 is TGTGCCAGCAGTTCACCCTGGCTAGTTGAGGAGACCCAGTACTTC. This translates into CASSSPWLVEETQYF.

A word on this clone: This likely stems from a read error, as it lies one base from a far larger clone. Other nucleotide sequences from this sample produce the same CDR3. The V and J genes are TRBV4-1 and TRBJ2-1; TRBD1 is a possible D gene (6 bases). The CDR3 spans 16 residues. Germline CDR1 MGHRA, CDR2 YSYEKL. With 6 bases removed from V and 2 bases from J, the gap between germline ends came to 17 bases. In DNA form, the CDR3 reads TGCGCCAGCAGTCACTATTTGGACAGTCCCTACAATGAGCAGTTCTTC. It codes for CASSHYLDSPYNEQFF.

This chain links TRBV6-1 with TRBJ2-3, with TRBD2 identical over 7 bases. This CDR3 contains 15 residues. CDR1 and CDR2 from the germline V gene are MNHNS and SASEGT. The ends lost 1 base at V and 0 bases at J; junction bases unmatched: 1. The CDR3 coding sequence is TGTGCCAGCAGTGAAGGAGCGGGGAGCACAGATACGCAGTATTTT. Protein: CASSEGAGSTDTQYF.

The chain joins TRBV19 to TRBJ1-1, with 8 bases lining up with TRBD1. There are 16 residues in the CDR3. V shed 3 bases, J shed 1 base, and the junction held 7 bases outside the gene matches. Germline V lookup: CDR1 LNHDA, CDR2 SQIVND (reference sequence). The chain's CDR3 is CASSIDEGTGNTEAFF. DNA for the CDR3: TGTGCCAGTAGTATTGATGAAGGGACAGGGAACACTGAAGCTTTCTTT.

The chain has TRBV5-4 and TRBJ1-1; 7 bases agree with TRBD1. J was trimmed by 6 bases and V by 4 bases; bases with no gene match: 9. This CDR3 region has 14 residues. Germline CDR1 SGHNT, CDR2 YYREEE (reference sequence). The CDR3 sequence is CASSPDLGTAEAFF. As DNA, the CDR3 is TGTGCCAGCAGCCCCGACTTAGGGACAGCTGAAGCTTTCTTT.

The rearrangement joins TRBV4-1 to TRBJ2-1; D ambiguous. Trimming removed 0 bases at V and 6 bases at J, with 9 bases between. CDR1 is MGHRA, CDR2 YSYEKL, per germline. CDR3 length equals 14 residues. The DNA for the CDR3 is TGCGCCAGCAGCCAAGATGAGGCAGTCAATGAGCAGTTCTTC. Amino acids: CASSQDEAVNEQFF.

This rearrangement joins TRBV9 to TRBJ2-1; D is perhaps TRBD1 (6 bases). The CDR3 totals 16 residues. CDR1 is SGDLS, CDR2 YYNGEE, per germline. V was trimmed by 5 bases and J by 4 bases, leaving 19 bases between them. CDR3 amino acids: CASSIRTAPPYNEQFF. The CDR3 DNA follows: TGTGCCAGCAGTATACGGACAGCGCCGCCTTACAATGAGCAGTTCTTC.

Within the sample, this clone is medium-sized. V usage is TRBV5-6 and J usage is TRBJ1-5; D may be TRBD1 (5 bases). In germline, CDR1 is SGHDT, CDR2 YYEEEE. This CDR3 spans 15 amino acids. Trimming cost V 4 bases and J 3 bases, with 14 bases left between them. CDR3 region: CASSRTGEDNQPQHF. In DNA form, the CDR3 reads TGTGCCAGCAGCCGAACGGGGGAGGACAATCAGCCCCAGCATTTT.

This clone has only a few counts. V gene TRBV5-1 combines with J gene TRBJ2-1, with 16 bases matching TRBD2. The length of the CDR3 is 20 residues. Germline trimming cut 4 bases from V and 1 base from J; bases unmatched to any gene: 11. Per the germline V gene, CDR1 is SGHRS and CDR2 is YFSETQ. The CDR3 region has the DNA TGCGCCAGCAGCCTAGGGACTAGCGGGAGGGCCTTTGTGTCCTACAATGAGCAGTTCTTC. Translation: CASSLGTSGRAFVSYNEQFF.

V is TRBV7-8 and J is TRBJ2-3; possibly TRBD2 for D (6 bases). Germline V gives CDR1 SGHVS, CDR2 FQNEAQ. This CDR3 comprises 15 residues. V was trimmed by 1 base and J by 4 bases, leaving 12 bases between them. The CDR3 sequence is CASSLVGGRADTQYF. In nucleotides, the CDR3 is TGTGCCAGCAGCTTAGTGGGGGGAAGGGCAGATACGCAGTATTTT.

This clone is termed medium-sized. The same CDR3 is also encoded by other DNA sequences in this sample. This sequence joins TRBV6-1 and TRBJ2-2; 12 bases are a match to TRBD2. This CDR3 has 15 amino acids. The germline CDR1 and CDR2 sequences are MNHNS and SASEGT. Losses at the gene ends were 2 bases for V and 5 bases for J; bases not matched to a gene: 0. The CDR3 DNA reads as TGTGCCAGCAGTGAACTAGCGGGAGGGACCGGGGAGCTGTTTTTT. As protein: CASSELAGGTGELFF.

V gene TRBV19 combines with J gene TRBJ1-1; D is undetermined. CDR1 is LNHDA and CDR2 is SQIVND in the germline V gene (reference sequence). Trimming stripped 2 bases from V and 1 base from J, with 5 bases between. The CDR3 is 13 amino acids. The chain's CDR3 is CASSIIWNTEAFF. The CDR3 nucleotides read TGTGCCAGTAGTATAATATGGAACACTGAAGCTTTCTTT.

The chain uses TRBV4-2 and TRBJ1-4, with D possibly matching TRBD1 (5 bases). The CDR3 runs 17 residues. V lost 0 bases and J lost 7, with 18 bases in between. From germline, CDR1 is LGHNA and CDR2 YNFKEQ. CDR3 DNA sequence: TGTGCCAGCAGCCAAGAGGGGAGTGGGTCAGGGACTGAAAAACTGTTTTTT. Its protein is CASSQEGSGSGTEKLFF.

The chain recombines TRBV5-1 with TRBJ1-2; no clear D. This CDR3 region has 12 residues. Trimming pared 7 bases from V and 0 bases from J, leaving 7 bases between. Germline loops: CDR1 SGHRS, CDR2 YFSETQ. In DNA form, the CDR3 reads TGCGCCAGCGCCGGAACTAACTATGGCTACACCTTC. The encoded protein is CASAGTNYGYTF.

This clone was counted once. This chain uses TRBV6-5 with TRBJ2-5, with 8 nucleotides matching TRBD2. Germline V lookup: CDR1 MNHEY, CDR2 SVGAGI. The CDR3 length is 13 residues. V lost 6 bases, J lost 3 bases, and 3 bases stayed unmatched. CDR3 loop: CASSGGAEETQYF. CDR3 bases: TGTGCCAGCAGCGGGGGGGCGGAAGAGACCCAGTACTTC.

The V call is TRBV2, the J call TRBJ2-1; no clear D gene. CDR1 is SNHLY and CDR2 is FYNNEI in the germline V gene. The V end was cut by 5 bases, the J end by 9 bases, with 5 bases between. The CDR3 runs 10 residues. The CDR3 here is CASSRSEQFF. In DNA, the CDR3 is TGTGCCAGCAGTAGAAGTGAGCAGTTCTTC. Supplemented by reference TRBV2 and TRBJ2-1, the full variable domain reads EPEVTQTPSHQVTQMGQEVILRCVPISNHLYFYWYRQILGQKVEFLVSFYNNEISEKSEIFDDQFSVERPDGSNFTLKIRSTKLEDSAMYFCASSRSEQFFGPGTRLTVL.

This clone was picked up a small number of times. The chain has TRBV9 and TRBJ2-1, with D possibly being TRBD1 (5 bases). Germline V gene data show CDR1 as SGDLS and CDR2 as YYNGEE. Trimming shortened V by 3 bases and J by 2 bases, and 12 bases separated the two germline ends. This CDR3 contains 15 residues. In DNA form, the CDR3 reads TGTGCCAGCAGCGCGCAGGGTCCCACCTACAATGAGCAGTTCTTC. Its protein is CASSAQGPTYNEQFF.